This record looks at one T cell receptor (beta chain) sequence and its context. TCRdb re-called the 5' RACE reads and shows each CDR3 protein once, DNA omitted. The sample's table shows roughly 150,000 distinct CDR3 sequences. The data belong to a study of monozygotic twins with inflammatory bowel disease. The sample consisted of blood. The receptor comes from a human donor with ulcerative colitis or Crohn's disease, or a healthy co-twin of an affected twin (not recorded which).

The CDR3 region is CASSTRQGADEQYF. The chain has TRBV5-1 and TRBJ2-7; no DNA is available, so the TRBD1 call from TCRdb remains unchecked. The CDR3 runs to 14 residues. Germline values: CDR1 SGHRS, CDR2 YFSETQ.